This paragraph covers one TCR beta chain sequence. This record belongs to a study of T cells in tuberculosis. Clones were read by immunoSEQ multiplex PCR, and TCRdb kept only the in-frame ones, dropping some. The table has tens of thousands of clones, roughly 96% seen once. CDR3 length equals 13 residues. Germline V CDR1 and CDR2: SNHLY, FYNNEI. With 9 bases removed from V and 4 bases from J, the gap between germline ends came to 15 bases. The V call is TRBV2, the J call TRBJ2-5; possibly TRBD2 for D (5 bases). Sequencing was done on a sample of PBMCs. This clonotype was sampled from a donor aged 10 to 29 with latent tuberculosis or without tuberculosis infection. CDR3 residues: CASLPYRGETQYF. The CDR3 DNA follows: TGTGCCAGTCTGCCTTACCGGGGAGAGACCCAGTACTTC.